This record covers a single T cell receptor beta chain. In the authors' methods: Scientists estimated how many nucleated cells there were by amplifying reference gene primers. Assay used: immunoSEQ multiplex PCR; TCRdb lists only in-frame clones, some missing. For V, J and clone size, that table is used; D and trimming come from the DNA. The sample carries about 260,000 clones, over 75% recorded once. These data belong to a study of blood T cell repertoires in COVID-19. Study-wide background: Sample material is recorded as cDNA or gDNA derived from T cells, B-cell-depleted T cells, or PBMCs.

The CDR3 is 15 residues long. CDR1 and CDR2 (germline): MNHEY, SVGAGI. The ends lost 6 bases at V and 0 bases at J; junction bases unmatched: 7. This clonotype was obtained from a woman aged 45-59 years with acute or convalescent COVID-19. The sequenced sample consisted of peripheral blood. This sequence joins TRBV6-5 and TRBJ1-2; 7 positions agree with TRBD1. The DNA of the CDR3 is TGTGCCAGCAGACACGGACAGGTGCCTAACTATGGCTACACCTTC. Amino acid sequence: CASRHGQVPNYGYTF.